What follows are 11 T cell receptor beta chains derived from one specimen sequenced in a study of shared T cell receptors in the human thymus. Repertoires were generated with immunoSEQ multiplex PCR, while TCRdb's copy carries only in-frame clones and drops some. The table shows roughly 410,000 clones, with over 90% occurring only once. The sequenced material came from thymocytes. These receptors came from a human donor.

This clone is a singleton in its sample. This sequence joins TRBV9 and TRBJ2-7; TRBD2 aligns across 10 bases. The CDR3 has 17 amino acids. Germline CDR1 is SGDLS and CDR2 is YYNGEE. The trim removed 2 bases at V and 5 bases at J, leaving 13 bases unmatched. The CDR3 here is CASSVGSGRRSSHEQYF. The CDR3 DNA follows: TGTGCCAGCAGCGTGGGTAGCGGGAGGCGGAGTTCCCACGAGCAGTACTTC.

The J gene is TRBJ1-4, the V gene TRBV14, with a possible D match to TRBD1 (6 bases). This CDR3 is built from 16 residues. V was cut by 2 bases and J by 4 bases, with 14 bases left in between. CDR1 SGHDN and CDR2 FVKESK come from the germline V gene. The CDR3 DNA follows: TGTGCCAGCAGCCAACTTGCGAGGGGGTTTAATGAAAAACTGTTTTTT. Protein product: CASSQLARGFNEKLFF.

This chain links TRBV4-3 with TRBJ2-1; D possibly corresponds to TRBD2 (6 bases). Germline-derived CDR1 and CDR2 are LGHNA and YSLEER. V was trimmed by 3 bases and J by 0 bases, leaving 15 bases between them. CDR3 length: 17 amino acids. The CDR3 sequence: CASSHTRTKSSYNEQFF. CDR3 nucleotide sequence: TGCGCCAGCAGCCACACACGGACTAAGAGCTCCTACAATGAGCAGTTCTTC.

The rearrangement links TRBV7-9 to TRBJ2-2; the match to TRBD2 covers 13 bases. Per germline, CDR1 SEHNR and CDR2 FQNEAQ (reference sequence). Unmatched junction bases numbered 9, after V lost 5 bases and J lost 3 bases. The CDR3 extends over 18 amino acids. CDR3 region: CASSLGLAGVCYTGELFF. CDR3 sequence (DNA): TGTGCCAGCAGCCTCGGACTAGCGGGAGTTTGTTACACCGGGGAGCTGTTTTTT.

This chain links TRBV15 with TRBJ2-1, with D perhaps assigned TRBD1 or TRBD2 (5 bases each). This CDR3 has 17 residues. V lost 3 bases, J lost 4 bases, and 19 bases lay in between. Germline CDR1 is LNHNV and CDR2 is YYDKDF (reference sequence). The CDR3 DNA reads as TGTGCCACCAGCAGTGTTCCTTTGGGGGAGTGGTACAATGAGCAGTTCTTC. Its protein is CATSSVPLGEWYNEQFF.

The chain links TRBV5-4 to TRBJ1-6, with D hard to call. Trimming cost V 0 bases and J 11 bases, with 9 bases left between them. The CDR3 spans 13 residues. Germline CDR1 SGHNT, CDR2 YYREEE (reference sequence). Here the CDR3 DNA reads TGTGCCAGCAGCTTGGAATCAGGTACACCCCTCCACTTT. Its translation: CASSLESGTPLHF. The variable domain in full, with the rest retrieved from reference TRBV5-4 and TRBJ1-6, is ETGVTQSPTHLIKTRGQQVTLRCSSQSGHNTVSWYQQALGQGPQFIFQYYREEENGRGNFPPRFSGLQFPNYSSELNVNALELDDSALYLCASSLESGTPLHFGNGTRLTVT.

The rearrangement joins TRBV19 to TRBJ2-7, with 7 positions matching TRBD1. Losses at the gene ends were 5 bases for V and 2 bases for J; bases not matched to a gene: 9. The CDR3 extends over 15 amino acids. The germline V gene encodes CDR1 LNHDA and CDR2 SQIVND (reference sequence). CDR3 region: CASSVPDRAPYEQYF. The CDR3 DNA follows: TGTGCCAGTAGTGTTCCCGACAGGGCACCCTACGAGCAGTACTTC.

The V gene is TRBV21-1, the J gene TRBJ2-5; no DNA check was done on the table's D call, TRBD2. TRBV21-1 is assigned pseudogene status. This CDR3 has 14 amino acids. The CDR3 protein is CARWIAGAQETQYF. The CDR3 DNA reads as TGTGCCAGGTGGATAGCGGGAGCCCAAGAGACCCAGTACTTC.

This clone is a singleton in its sample. CDR3 sequence: CASSPKRTGGPQQYF. The CDR3 DNA sequence: TGTGCCAGCAGTCCCAAGAGGACAGGGGGCCCTCAGCAGTACTTC. The J gene is TRBJ2-7, the V gene TRBV28, with 11 positions matching TRBD1. The CDR3 contains 15 residues. V lost 5 bases and J lost 8; bases outside the gene matches: 11. Germline lookup yields CDR1 MDHEN and CDR2 SYDVKM.

The chain couples TRBV6-5 to TRBJ1-2; no reliable D call. The CDR3 loop spans 13 amino acids. Germline V gene data show CDR1 as MNHEY and CDR2 as SVGAGI. V was cut by 2 bases and J by 8 bases, with 12 bases left in between. In DNA, the CDR3 is TGTGCCAGCAGTTACGGCCTTACATGGGGCTACACCTTC. Its protein is CASSYGLTWGYTF.

The rearrangement uses TRBV5-4 and TRBJ1-2, with D possibly matching TRBD1 (5 bases). The CDR3 is made up of 12 amino acids. Trimming removed 5 bases at V and 4 bases at J, with 9 bases between. Looked up from germline, CDR1 is SGHNT and CDR2 is YYREEE (reference sequence). Written as DNA, the CDR3 is TGTGCCAGCAGTCCTAGGGGCTATGGCTACACCTTC. It specifies CASSPRGYGYTF.